Following are 21 T cell receptor beta chains from one sample sequenced in a study of beta chain features in type 1 diabetes. cDNA synthesis used the whole RNA isolate, giving expressed TCRB sequences. The repertoire was sequenced with immunoSEQ multiplex PCR; TCRdb's copy has only in-frame clones and lacks some. The profile shows roughly 330,000 clones, approximately 11% of them singletons. The sample consisted of naive CD4+ T cells from blood. These receptor sequences come from a woman in her 30s in good health.

The chain employs TRBV7-2 and TRBJ2-1; 8 bases agree with TRBD2. V lost 2 bases and J lost 8; bases outside the gene matches: 20. The CDR3 sequence is 19 residues long. Germline V CDR1 and CDR2: SGHTA, FQGNSA. The CDR3 spells CASSLLRGSGTTQVDEQFF. CDR3 DNA: TGTGCCAGCAGCTTACTGCGGGGTAGCGGGACCACACAAGTGGATGAGCAGTTCTTC.

This clone was counted a few times. The chain has TRBV4-3 and TRBJ1-4, with 7 bases lining up with TRBD1. Germline V gene data show CDR1 as LGHNA and CDR2 as YSLEER. V dropped 4 bases and J dropped 5; count of bases not matched to a gene: 7. This CDR3 contains 15 residues. CDR3 amino acids: CASSRGTVINEKLFF. CDR3 nucleotides: TGCGCCAGCAGCCGGGGGACAGTAATAAATGAAAAACTGTTTTTT.

The rearrangement links TRBV15 to TRBJ2-7; 7 nucleotides match TRBD1. V lost 5 bases and J lost 0; bases outside the gene matches: 7. The germline V gene has CDR1 LNHNV and CDR2 YYDKDF (reference sequence). The CDR3 covers 15 residues. DNA for the CDR3: TGTGCCACCAGCCCAGGACAGGAGAGCTCCTACGAGCAGTACTTC. The encoded protein is CATSPGQESSYEQYF.

The gene calls are TRBV6-5 and TRBJ2-4, with 10 bases matching TRBD1. From germline, CDR1 is MNHEY and CDR2 SVGAGI. The CDR3 sequence is 15 residues long. V lost 0 bases to trimming and J lost 8 bases; unmatched junction nucleotides: 4. Here the CDR3 reads CASSYSGQGGYIQYF. The CDR3, as DNA: TGTGCCAGCAGTTACTCAGGACAGGGGGGGTACATTCAGTACTTC.

The V gene is TRBV30, the J gene TRBJ2-1; 9 nucleotides match TRBD2. CDR1 and CDR2 from the germline V gene are GTSNPN and SVGIG (reference sequence). The CDR3 sequence is 15 residues long. V dropped 2 bases and J dropped 5; count of bases not matched to a gene: 7. CDR3 nucleotides: TGTGCCTGGAGTTCCGGGACTAGCCATAACAATGAGCAGTTCTTC. Translated: CAWSSGTSHNNEQFF.

CDR3: CASSARLAGKSTDTQYF. CDR3 nucleotide sequence: TGTGCCAGCAGCGCCAGACTAGCGGGAAAAAGCACAGATACGCAGTATTTT. This chain connects TRBV7-6 to TRBJ2-3, with TRBD2 identical over 11 bases. The V gene's germline CDR1 is SGHVS and CDR2 FNYEAQ. There are 17 residues in the CDR3. Trimming cost V 5 bases and J 0 bases; bases outside gene matches: 7.

This clone was counted only a few times. The rearrangement links TRBV30 to TRBJ2-3; 7 bases are a match to TRBD1. V trimming: 5 bases; J trimming: 2 bases; junction bases outside the gene matches: 10. CDR1 is GTSNPN and CDR2 is SVGIG in the germline V gene (reference sequence). The CDR3 has 15 amino acids. The CDR3 is CAWQSLGTVTDTQYF. The CDR3 DNA reads TGTGCCTGGCAATCGCTCGGGACAGTCACAGATACGCAGTATTTT.

In this sample, this clone turned up a few times. The V call is TRBV5-1, the J call TRBJ2-1; D call uncertain. This CDR3 is 11 amino acids long. The ends were cut back, 6 bases at V and 7 bases at J, with 8 bases in the middle. Looked up from germline, CDR1 is SGHRS and CDR2 is YFSETQ. The CDR3 DNA reads TGCGCCAGCAAGATAGAAAATGAGCAGTTCTTC. Its protein is CASKIENEQFF.

This clone was seen more than once but under ten times. The chain joins TRBV7-3 to TRBJ2-5; the D is unclear. Germline V gives CDR1 SGHTA, CDR2 FQGTGA. This CDR3 spans 13 amino acids. V was clipped by 1 base and J by 4 bases, with 7 bases between them. The DNA for the CDR3 is TGTGCCAGCAGCTTAAGATCGCGAGAGACCCAGTACTTC. It encodes CASSLRSRETQYF.

The genes are TRBV5-1 and TRBJ1-1, with TRBD1 matching 9 bases. J was trimmed by 2 bases and V by 3 bases; bases with no gene match: 5. The CDR3 spans 15 residues. Germline V lookup: CDR1 SGHRS, CDR2 YFSETQ. The CDR3 region is CASSSPQGANTEAFF. The CDR3 DNA sequence: TGCGCCAGCAGCTCGCCACAGGGGGCTAACACTGAAGCTTTCTTT.

This chain links TRBV18 with TRBJ1-1; 7 bases line up with TRBD1. Germline values: CDR1 KGHSH, CDR2 LQKENI. V gave up 6 bases and J gave up 4 bases; unmatched junction bases: 2. The length of the CDR3 is 12 residues. The CDR3 sequence: CASSSGGTEAFF. As DNA, the CDR3 is TGTGCCAGCTCCTCAGGGGGCACTGAAGCTTTCTTT. The full variable domain, completed using reference TRBV18 and TRBJ1-1, is NAGVMQNPRHLVRRRGQEARLRCSPMKGHSHVYWYRQLPEEGLKFMVYLQKENIIDESGMPKERFSAEFPKEGPSILRIQQVVRGDSAAYFCASSSGGTEAFFGQGTRLTVV.

This clone was counted a few times. The chain joins TRBV7-9 to TRBJ2-1; 8 nucleotides line up with TRBD2. This CDR3 has 13 amino acids. V was clipped by 6 bases and J by 8 bases; unmatched bases: 6. Germline V gene data show CDR1 as SEHNR and CDR2 as FQNEAQ (reference sequence). The CDR3 coding sequence is TGTGCCAGCAGAACGGGAGGGTTGTATGAGCAGTTCTTC. Its protein product is CASRTGGLYEQFF. Full variable domain (rest looked up from reference TRBV7-9 and TRBJ2-1): DTGVSQNPRHKITKRGQNVTFRCDPISEHNRLYWYRQTLGQGPEFLTYFQNEAQLEKSRLLSDRFSAERPKGSFSTLEIQRTEQGDSAMYLCASRTGGLYEQFFGPGTRLTVL.

This clone was seen only a few times. The chain joins TRBV7-9 to TRBJ2-3; D perhaps matches TRBD2 (5 bases). V shed 2 bases and J shed 2 bases, with 8 bases lying between them. The CDR3 loop spans 14 amino acids. The germline gives CDR1 SEHNR, CDR2 FQNEAQ (reference sequence). CDR3 in DNA: TGTGCCAGCAGCTTAACGGGATCCACAGATACGCAGTATTTT. Translating gives CASSLTGSTDTQYF.

This clone was seen only a few times. The chain combines TRBV7-9 with TRBJ2-3; 11 positions agree with TRBD1. The CDR3 consists of 16 residues. Germline loops: CDR1 SEHNR, CDR2 FQNEAQ (reference sequence). After removal of 6 bases from V and 3 bases from J, the junction contained 8 bases not matched to a gene. CDR3 coding DNA: TGTGCCAGCAGTCATACCGGGGACAGGGGGACAGATACGCAGTATTTT. It specifies CASSHTGDRGTDTQYF.

The chain has TRBV6-5 and TRBJ2-1; a possible D gene is TRBD2 (6 bases). The ends were cut back, 2 bases at V and 5 bases at J, with 10 bases in the middle. The CDR3 consists of 14 residues. Per the germline V gene, CDR1 is MNHEY and CDR2 is SVGAGI. In nucleotides, the CDR3 is TGTGCCAGCAGTTACGCTAGCGCCCACAATGAGCAGTTCTTC. It codes for CASSYASAHNEQFF.

The rearrangement uses TRBV18 and TRBJ2-7; 7 bases are a match to TRBD2. CDR1 and CDR2 (germline): KGHSH, LQKENI. This CDR3 is built from 15 residues. The trim removed 0 bases at V and 3 bases at J, leaving 5 bases unmatched. The CDR3 DNA follows: TGTGCCAGCTCACCACCGGGGGGGACCTTCTACGAGCAGTACTTC. Translated: CASSPPGGTFYEQYF.

This clone has a handful of counts. This chain connects TRBV21-1 to TRBJ2-4; the table's TRBD2 call for D was not verified on the DNA. TRBV21-1 constitutes a pseudogene. CDR3 size: 15 residues. The CDR3 DNA reads as TGTGCCAGCAGCAAAGAGCGGCGGGAGTTTGAGGGACAGTACTTC. Translated, it gives CASSKERREFEGQYF.

This chain joins TRBV4-3 and TRBJ2-7; 12 positions agree with TRBD2. This CDR3 contains 17 residues. Germline V gene data show CDR1 as LGHNA and CDR2 as YSLEER. With V trimmed by 1 base and J by 3 bases, 7 bases remained unmatched. The CDR3 nucleotides read TGCGCCAGCAGCCAAGGGACTAGCGGGATAAGGGGCTACGAGCAGTACTTC. Translation gives CASSQGTSGIRGYEQYF.

The chain recombines TRBV5-1 with TRBJ2-1; no firm D call. With 2 bases removed from V and 4 bases from J, the gap between germline ends came to 10 bases. Germline CDR1 reads SGHRS; CDR2 reads YFSETQ. This CDR3 spans 14 amino acids. In nucleotides, the CDR3 is TGCGCCAGCAGCTTTCAGCCGACTTACAATGAGCAGTTCTTC. Residues: CASSFQPTYNEQFF.

This clone has just a few counts. The rearrangement links TRBV5-1 to TRBJ2-5; 7 nucleotides match TRBD2. The CDR3 contains 15 residues. The V gene's germline CDR1 is SGHRS and CDR2 YFSETQ. V lost 2 bases and J lost 3; bases outside the gene matches: 7. CDR3 region: CASSLASGTEETQYF. CDR3 DNA sequence: TGCGCCAGCAGCTTAGCTAGCGGAACGGAAGAGACCCAGTACTTC.

In this sample, this clone turned up a few times. The chain carries TRBV18 and TRBJ2-7, with a tentative D call TRBD2 (5 bases). This CDR3 comprises 14 residues. Germline CDR1 is KGHSH and CDR2 is LQKENI. Trimming took 1 base from V and 2 from J, leaving 9 bases between them. CDR3 bases: TGTGCCAGCTCACCACTAGCGACCACCTACGAGCAGTACTTC. This encodes CASSPLATTYEQYF.